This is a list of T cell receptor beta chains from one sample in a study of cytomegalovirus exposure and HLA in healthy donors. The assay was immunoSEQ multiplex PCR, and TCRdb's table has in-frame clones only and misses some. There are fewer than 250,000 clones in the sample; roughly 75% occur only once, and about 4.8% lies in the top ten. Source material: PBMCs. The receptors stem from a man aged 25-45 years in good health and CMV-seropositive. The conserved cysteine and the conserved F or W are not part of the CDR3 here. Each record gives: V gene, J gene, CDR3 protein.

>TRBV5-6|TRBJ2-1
ATHGTSGGRERQF
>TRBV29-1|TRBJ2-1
SVSDRATYNEQF
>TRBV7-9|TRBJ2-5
AASRDRGQETQY
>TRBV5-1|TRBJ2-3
ASTAGGLGSTDTQY
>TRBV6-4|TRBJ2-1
ASSRQPGRGSLSSYNEQF
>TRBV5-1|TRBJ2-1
ASSPGQGIHEQF
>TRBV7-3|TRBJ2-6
ASSKEGGGGAGANVLT
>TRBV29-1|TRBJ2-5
SATGAEETQY
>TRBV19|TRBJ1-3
ATNRVSTSGNTIY
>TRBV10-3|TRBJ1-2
AISEDQGQTVRYT
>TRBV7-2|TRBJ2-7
ASNIKGQGAYEQY
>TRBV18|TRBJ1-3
ASSPGAAWGRTTGNTIY
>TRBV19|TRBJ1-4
ASSILQGTVF
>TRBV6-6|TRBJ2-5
ASSYSRLNRY
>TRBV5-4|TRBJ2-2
ASSHGTRNTGELF
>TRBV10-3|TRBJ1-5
AISVGGEVGQGYQPQH
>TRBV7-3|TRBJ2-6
ASSFGSSGANVLT
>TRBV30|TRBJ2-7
AWALGSYEQY
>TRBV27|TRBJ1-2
ASASGAAINYGYT
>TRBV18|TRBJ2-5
ASSPGGQETQY
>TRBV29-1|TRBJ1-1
SVCDSRNTEAF
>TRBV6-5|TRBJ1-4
ASSYSWTGEKLF
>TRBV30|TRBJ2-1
AWSLRGPGEQF
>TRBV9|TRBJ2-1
ASSVGQGGYNEQF
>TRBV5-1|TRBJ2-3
ASSPKGAYTDTQY
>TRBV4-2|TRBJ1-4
ASSQGSTGGSEKLF
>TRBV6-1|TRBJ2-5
ASSVWPEETQY
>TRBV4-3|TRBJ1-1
ASSQGGNTEAF
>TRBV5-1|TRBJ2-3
ASRDVQGGDTQY
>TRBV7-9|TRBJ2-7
ASSSDAMTSGYEQY
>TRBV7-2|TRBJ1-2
ASSLGTADGYT
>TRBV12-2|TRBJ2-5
ASRRDANSGSGETQY
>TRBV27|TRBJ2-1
ASSPAESSYNEQF
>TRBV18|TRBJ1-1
ASSPAQGNTEAF
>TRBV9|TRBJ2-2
ASSVGMELTGELF
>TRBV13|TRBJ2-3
ASSLGWEGDTQY
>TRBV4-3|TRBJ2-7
ASSQEGSGGREQY